Shown below are 15 T cell receptor beta chains from a single sample sequenced in a study of esophageal squamous cell carcinoma under preoperative chemotherapy. TCRdb re-called the PCR reads through MiXCR, storing one row per CDR3 protein. The profile covers approximately 15,000 distinct CDR3 sequences, with less than 65% appearing a single time and about half taken by the ten largest. Specified time point: before preoperative PTX-NDP chemotherapy. Sampling was carried out from a patient given preoperative chemotherapy. Receptor source: a human donor with esophageal squamous cell carcinoma. The donor label of this sample is uncertain.

On this clonotype itself: Sequence at one end of the junction differs from germline and may be a read error. This chain joins TRBV6-1 and TRBJ2-3, with D tentatively TRBD2 (5 bases). The CDR3 is 14 residues long. In germline, CDR1 is MNHNS, CDR2 SASEGT. CDR3: CASSGGSGVDTQYF. The CDR3 nucleotides are TGTGCGAGCAGTGGCGGAAGCGGTGTGGATACGCAGTATTTT.

The rearrangement joins TRBV27 to TRBJ2-1, with 7 bases lining up with TRBD1. The germline V gene encodes CDR1 MNHEY and CDR2 SMNVEV (reference sequence). V was clipped by 0 bases and J by 2 bases; unmatched bases: 4. The CDR3 spans 16 residues. CDR3 sequence: CASSLSTGRTYNEQFF. DNA for the CDR3: TGTGCCAGCAGTTTATCGACAGGGCGGACCTACAATGAGCAGTTCTTC.

This clonotype occurred a few times. This sequence joins TRBV6-1 and TRBJ2-2, with D possibly matching TRBD1 (6 bases). The V gene lost 8 bases and the J gene lost 4 bases, with 11 bases spanning the gap. This CDR3 region has 13 residues. CDR1 and CDR2 from the germline V gene are MNHNS and SASEGT. The CDR3 nucleotides read TGTGCCAGCGGCGAGGGGGTCACCGGGGAGCTGTTTTTT. Amino acids: CASGEGVTGELFF.

V and J are TRBV6-5 and TRBJ1-1, with 7 bases fitting TRBD1. The end of the DNA aligns better with TRBJ2-2, so the J call may be wrong. The CDR3 spans 15 residues. Per the germline V gene, CDR1 is MNHEY and CDR2 is SVGAGI. CDR3 bases: TGTGCCAGCAGTAACAGGGGTGGGGACACCGGGGAGCTGTTTTTT. Protein product: CASSNRGGDTGELFF.

This clonotype occurred many times. The V gene is TRBV6-1, the J gene TRBJ2-3; 8 nucleotides agree with TRBD2. The J call is doubtful: the DNA matches TRBJ2-7 better. Germline V gene data show CDR1 as MNHNS and CDR2 as SASEGT. This CDR3 is built from 16 residues. As DNA, the CDR3 is TGTGCCAGCAGGGGCAACGGGGGGGGCGGCCAAGAGACGCAGTACTTC. This codes for CASRGNGGGGQETQYF.

The count of this clonotype is one. The junction and the germline gene differ at one end; a read error may be behind it. The chain is built from TRBV12-3 or TRBV12-4 and TRBJ2-3; 8 bases map to TRBD2. This CDR3 has 16 amino acids. CDR3 nucleotides: TGTGCCAGCGGGGGTTACGGGGGGGGAGGCCAAGATACGCAGTATTTC. Residues: CASGGYGGGGQDTQYF.

As for this clonotype: A junction boundary mismatches the germline segment, possibly from a read error. The chain couples TRBV6-4 to TRBJ2-4, with D possibly being TRBD1 or TRBD2 (5 bases each). The J call is in doubt because the DNA end fits TRBJ2-3 better. Germline loops: CDR1 MRHNA, CDR2 SNTAGT. CDR3 length: 16 residues. CDR3 DNA sequence: TGTGCCAGCAGCGACTCGGGGCTGGGACCCAAAAACATTCAGTATTTT. Its protein is CASSDSGLGPKNIQYF.

This clonotype appeared a few times. The chain is built from TRBV6-1 and TRBJ2-1; D might be TRBD2 (6 bases). The V gene lost 3 bases and the J gene lost 6 bases, with 12 bases spanning the gap. CDR3 length: 14 residues. Germline V lookup: CDR1 MNHNS, CDR2 SASEGT. CDR3 DNA sequence: TGTGCCAGCAGTGACATAGGACTACTCAATGAGCAGTTCTTC. As protein: CASSDIGLLNEQFF.

The V gene is TRBV7-8, the J gene TRBJ2-1; 12 nucleotides match TRBD2. The CDR3 extends over 15 amino acids. Trimming at V came to 3 bases and at J to 5 bases, leaving 2 bases not matched to a gene. Germline CDR1 reads SGHVS; CDR2 reads FQNEAQ. Here the CDR3 reads CASSLTSGSDNEQFF. The CDR3 DNA follows: TGTGCCAGCAGCTTGACTAGCGGGAGCGACAATGAGCAGTTCTTC. The full variable domain, rest sourced from reference TRBV7-8 and TRBJ2-1, is GAGVSQSPRYKVAKRGQDVALRCDPISGHVSLFWYQQALGQGPEFLTYFQNEAQLDKSGLPSDRFFAERPEGSVSTLKIQRTQQEDSAVYLCASSLTSGSDNEQFFGPGTRLTVL.

This clonotype was recorded a few times. This chain connects TRBV12-3 or TRBV12-4 to TRBJ2-2, with D maybe TRBD2 (6 bases). Trimming stripped 9 bases from V and 0 bases from J, with 17 bases between. This CDR3 has 16 amino acids. The DNA of the CDR3 is TGTGCCAGTGGATTAGCGGATGCCGCGAACACCGGGGAGCTGTTTTTT. Its protein is CASGLADAANTGELFF.

This clonotype is categorized as medium-sized. The chain uses TRBV27 and TRBJ2-1, with TRBD2 matching 11 bases. This CDR3 spans 15 amino acids. Germline CDR1 MNHEY, CDR2 SMNVEV (reference sequence). V shed 5 bases, J shed 5 bases, and the junction held 5 bases outside the gene matches. CDR3: CASSPLAGGHNEQFF. The CDR3, as DNA: TGTGCCAGCAGTCCTTTAGCGGGAGGGCACAATGAGCAGTTCTTC.

This clonotype was recorded only once. The CDR3 protein is CASRGRGGGSQETQYF. In nucleotides, the CDR3 is TGTGCCAGCAGGGGACGAGGGGGGGGGAGCCAAGAGACGCAGTATTTT. The chain carries TRBV7-2 and TRBJ2-3; a possible D gene is TRBD2 (7 bases). Germline V gene data show CDR1 as SGHTA and CDR2 as FQGNSA. Trimming took 6 bases from V and 9 from J, leaving 25 bases between them. The CDR3 totals 16 residues.

The chain combines TRBV6-1 with TRBJ2-1; the D gene is possibly TRBD2 (7 bases). TRBJ2-5 explains the end of the DNA better; the J call may be wrong. Looked up from germline, CDR1 is MNHNS and CDR2 is SASEGT. CDR3 size: 12 residues. In DNA form, the CDR3 reads TGTGCCAGCAAGAGGGGGGGGGAGGACCAGTACTTC. Translation gives CASKRGGEDQYF.

A remark on this clonotype: One end of the junction does not line up with germline, which may come from a read error. The chain links TRBV6-1 to TRBJ2-4, with D possibly matching TRBD2 (7 bases). This CDR3 is built from 16 residues. Germline lookup yields CDR1 MNHNS and CDR2 SASEGT. The DNA of the CDR3 is TGTGCCAGCCGTGACGCGCGGGGGCGAGCCAAAGACATTCAGTATTTC. Encoded protein: CASRDARGRAKDIQYF.

The chain has TRBV6-1 and TRBJ1-1; 7 nucleotides match TRBD1. The trim removed 8 bases at V and 4 bases at J, leaving 22 bases unmatched. The germline V gene encodes CDR1 MNHNS and CDR2 SASEGT. This CDR3 has 18 amino acids. In DNA form, the CDR3 reads TGTGCCAGCGCCCGGGGTAGGGGGCTCGTGGATGTGCCCACTGAAGCTTTCTTT. This gives the protein CASARGRGLVDVPTEAFF.